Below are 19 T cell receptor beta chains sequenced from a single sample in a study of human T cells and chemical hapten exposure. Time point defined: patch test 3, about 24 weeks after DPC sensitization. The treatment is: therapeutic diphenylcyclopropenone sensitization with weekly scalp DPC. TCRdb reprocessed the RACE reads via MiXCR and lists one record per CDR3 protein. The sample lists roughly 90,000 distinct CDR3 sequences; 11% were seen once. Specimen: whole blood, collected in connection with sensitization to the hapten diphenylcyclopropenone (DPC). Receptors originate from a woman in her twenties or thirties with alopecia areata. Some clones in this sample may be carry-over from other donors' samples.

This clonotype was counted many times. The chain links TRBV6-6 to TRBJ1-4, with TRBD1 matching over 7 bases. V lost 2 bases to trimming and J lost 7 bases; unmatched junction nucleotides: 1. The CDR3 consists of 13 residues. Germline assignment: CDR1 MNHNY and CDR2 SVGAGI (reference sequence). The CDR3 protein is CASSYDRVEKLFF. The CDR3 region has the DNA TGTGCCAGCAGTTACGACAGGGTTGAAAAACTGTTTTTT.

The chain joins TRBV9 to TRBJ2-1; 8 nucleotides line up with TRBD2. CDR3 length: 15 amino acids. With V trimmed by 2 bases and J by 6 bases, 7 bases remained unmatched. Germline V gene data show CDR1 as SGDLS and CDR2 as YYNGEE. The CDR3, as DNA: TGTGCCAGCAGCGTCTGGGGGACTAGTGGCAATGAGCAGTTCTTC. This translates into CASSVWGTSGNEQFF. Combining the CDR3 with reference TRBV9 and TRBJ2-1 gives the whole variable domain DSGVTQTPKHLITATGQRVTLRCSPRSGDLSVYWYQQSLDQGLQFLIQYYNGEERAKGNILERFSAQQFPDLHSELNLSSLELGDSALYFCASSVWGTSGNEQFFGPGTRLTVL.

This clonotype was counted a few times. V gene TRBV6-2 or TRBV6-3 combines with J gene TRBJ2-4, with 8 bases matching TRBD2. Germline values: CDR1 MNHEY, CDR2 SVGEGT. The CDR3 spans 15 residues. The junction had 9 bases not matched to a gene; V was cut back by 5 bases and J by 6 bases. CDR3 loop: CASSRGLGGTNIQYF. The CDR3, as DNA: TGTGCCAGCAGTCGGGGACTAGGGGGTACAAACATTCAGTACTTC.

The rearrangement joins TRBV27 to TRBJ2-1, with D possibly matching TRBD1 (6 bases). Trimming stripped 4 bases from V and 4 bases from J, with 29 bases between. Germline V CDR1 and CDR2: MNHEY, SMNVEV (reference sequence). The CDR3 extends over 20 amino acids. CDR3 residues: CASSSVVGLGARTTYNEQFF. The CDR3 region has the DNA TGTGCCAGCAGTTCTGTGGTTGGACTGGGGGCGCGGACCACATACAATGAGCAGTTCTTC.

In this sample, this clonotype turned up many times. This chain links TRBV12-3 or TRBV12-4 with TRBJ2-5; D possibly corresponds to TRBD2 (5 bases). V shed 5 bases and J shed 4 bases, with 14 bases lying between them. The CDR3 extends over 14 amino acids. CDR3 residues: CASSLSPEGETQYF. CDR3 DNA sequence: TGTGCCAGCAGTCTCTCCCCAGAGGGAGAGACCCAGTACTTC.

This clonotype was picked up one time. CDR3 residues: CASSPMTGNTEAFF. The CDR3, as DNA: TGTGCCAGCAGTCCAATGACAGGGAACACTGAAGCTTTCTTT. This rearrangement joins TRBV6-4 to TRBJ1-1, with D maybe TRBD1 (6 bases). Germline V gene sequence: CDR1 MRHNA, CDR2 SNTAGT. V dropped 5 bases and J dropped 1 base, with 11 bases sitting between them. The CDR3 runs to 14 residues.

The CDR3 sequence is CASSEGRNYEQYV. The DNA of the CDR3 is TGTGCCAGCAGTGAAGGACGGAACTACGAGCAGTACGTC. The chain combines TRBV2 with TRBJ2-7; D is undetermined. The germline V gene encodes CDR1 SNHLY and CDR2 FYNNEI. The ends were cut back, 1 base at V and 3 bases at J, with 7 bases in the middle. This CDR3 region has 13 residues.

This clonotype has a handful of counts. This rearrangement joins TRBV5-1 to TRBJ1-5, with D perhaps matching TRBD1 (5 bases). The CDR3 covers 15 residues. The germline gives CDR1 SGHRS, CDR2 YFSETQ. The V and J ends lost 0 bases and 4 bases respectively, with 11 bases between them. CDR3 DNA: TGCGCCAGCAGCTTGGAGGGGAACTCTAATCAGCCCCAGCATTTT. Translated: CASSLEGNSNQPQHF.

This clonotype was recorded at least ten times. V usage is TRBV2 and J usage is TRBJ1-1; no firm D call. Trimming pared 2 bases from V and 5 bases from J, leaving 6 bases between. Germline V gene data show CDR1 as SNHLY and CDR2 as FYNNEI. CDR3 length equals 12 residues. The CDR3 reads CASSERRTEAFF. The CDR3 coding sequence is TGTGCCAGCAGTGAACGTAGAACTGAAGCTTTCTTT.

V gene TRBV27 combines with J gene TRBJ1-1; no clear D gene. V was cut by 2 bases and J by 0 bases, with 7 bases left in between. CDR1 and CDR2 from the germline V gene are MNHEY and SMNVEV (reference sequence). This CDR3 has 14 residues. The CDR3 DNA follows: TGTGCCAGCAGTTTAACAGAGATGAACACTGAAGCTTTCTTT. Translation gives CASSLTEMNTEAFF.

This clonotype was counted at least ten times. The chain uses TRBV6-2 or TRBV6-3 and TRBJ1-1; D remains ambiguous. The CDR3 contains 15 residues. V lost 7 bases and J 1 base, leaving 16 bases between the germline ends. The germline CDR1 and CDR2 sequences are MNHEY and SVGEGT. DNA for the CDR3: TGTGCCAGCAATTTATACCCTCGGGGGAACACTGAAGCTTTCTTT. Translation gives CASNLYPRGNTEAFF.

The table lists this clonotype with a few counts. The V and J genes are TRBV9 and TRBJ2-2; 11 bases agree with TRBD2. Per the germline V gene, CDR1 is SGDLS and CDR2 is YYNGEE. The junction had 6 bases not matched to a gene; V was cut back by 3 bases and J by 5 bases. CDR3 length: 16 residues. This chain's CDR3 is CASSAGLAVYTGELFF. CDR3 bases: TGTGCCAGCAGCGCGGGACTAGCGGTATATACCGGGGAGCTGTTTTTT.

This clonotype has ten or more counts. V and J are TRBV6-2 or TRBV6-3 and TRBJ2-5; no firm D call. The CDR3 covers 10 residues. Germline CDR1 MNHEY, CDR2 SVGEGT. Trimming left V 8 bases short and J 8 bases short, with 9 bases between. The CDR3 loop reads CASARRTQYF. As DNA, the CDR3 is TGTGCCAGCGCGCGGAGAACCCAGTACTTC.

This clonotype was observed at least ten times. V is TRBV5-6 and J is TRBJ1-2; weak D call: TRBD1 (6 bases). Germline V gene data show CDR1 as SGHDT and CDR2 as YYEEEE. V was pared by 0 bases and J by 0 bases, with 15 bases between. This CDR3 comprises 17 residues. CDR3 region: CASSLAAGALSNYGYTF. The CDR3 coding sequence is TGTGCCAGCAGCTTGGCCGCAGGGGCGCTGTCTAACTATGGCTACACCTTC.

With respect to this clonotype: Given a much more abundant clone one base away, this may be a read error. CDR3 region: CASRLGEETQYF. The DNA of the CDR3 is TGTGCCAGCAGGTTAGGGGAAGAGACCCAGTACTTC. The chain uses TRBV12-3 or TRBV12-4 and TRBJ2-5, with a possible D match to TRBD1 (5 bases). The CDR3 has 12 residues.

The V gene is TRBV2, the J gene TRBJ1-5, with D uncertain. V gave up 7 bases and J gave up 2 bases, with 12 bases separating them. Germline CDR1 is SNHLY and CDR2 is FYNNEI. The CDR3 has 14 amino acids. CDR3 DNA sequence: TGTGCCAGCACCCCCGGCAATCGCAATCAGCCCCAGCATTTT. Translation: CASTPGNRNQPQHF.

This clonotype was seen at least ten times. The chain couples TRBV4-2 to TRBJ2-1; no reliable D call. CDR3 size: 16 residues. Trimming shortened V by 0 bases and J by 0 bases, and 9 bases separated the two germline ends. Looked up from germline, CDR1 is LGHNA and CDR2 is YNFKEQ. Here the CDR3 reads CASSQDTIGSYNEQFF. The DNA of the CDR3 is TGTGCCAGCAGCCAAGATACCATAGGCTCCTACAATGAGCAGTTCTTC.

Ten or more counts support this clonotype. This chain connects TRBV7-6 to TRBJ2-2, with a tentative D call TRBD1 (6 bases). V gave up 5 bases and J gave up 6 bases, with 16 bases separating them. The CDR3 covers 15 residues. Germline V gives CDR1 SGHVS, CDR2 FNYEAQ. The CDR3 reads CASSPPGTPPGELFF. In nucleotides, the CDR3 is TGTGCCAGCAGCCCTCCCGGGACACCACCCGGGGAGCTGTTTTTT.

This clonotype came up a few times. The CDR3 here is CSARVGRGNQPQHF. CDR3 DNA sequence: TGCAGTGCTAGAGTGGGCAGGGGCAATCAGCCCCAGCATTTT. The J gene is TRBJ1-5, the V gene TRBV20-1; D may be TRBD1 (5 bases). Germline V gene sequence: CDR1 DFQATT, CDR2 SNEGSKA (reference sequence). V lost 1 base, J lost 2 bases, and 9 bases lay in between. The CDR3 contains 14 residues.